This is a list of T cell receptor beta chains from one sample in a study of molecular identifiers for immune sequencing clone quantification. Via MiXCR, TCRdb re-called the PCR reads, giving one row per CDR3 protein. The repertoire holds approximately 670,000 distinct CDR3 sequences, with just under 20% as singletons. Source material: naive CD8+ T cells from blood, with Jurkat cell RNA spiked in. Source of these receptors: a human donor in good health. Some libraries in this study had Jurkat cell RNA spiked in. CDR3s leave out the opening cysteine and the closing phenylalanine or tryptophan. Clone size appears in some rows only: once, few, many, or a class for an expanded clone.

abundance	v_gene	j_gene	CDR3aa
many	TRBV29-1	TRBJ2-5	SVAQGAWETQY
many	TRBV5-6	TRBJ2-1	ASSPDRGAYNEQF
many	TRBV11-2	TRBJ2-3	ASSFSTTGSTDTQY
few	TRBV6-5	TRBJ1-5	ASSTGGPLGNQPQH
-	TRBV4-2	TRBJ2-2	ASSPKPGQNTGELF
many	TRBV7-6	TRBJ2-7	ASSLGADRTYEQY
-	TRBV9	TRBJ2-5	ASSVQGGQETQY
many	TRBV30	TRBJ1-1	AWTRPAGNTEAF
-	TRBV19	TRBJ2-5	ASSLLGQGGETQY
few	TRBV7-9	TRBJ1-1	ASSSPLGTEAF
-	TRBV10-2	TRBJ1-2	ASSESPGIGHYGYT
many	TRBV9	TRBJ2-5	ASSVLPQETQY
many	TRBV7-9	TRBJ2-3	ASSSGPGHTDTQY
few	TRBV2	TRBJ2-3	ASSESLADSTDTQY